This section outlines one T cell receptor (beta chain) sequence together with its context. The sample originates from a study of CD8+ T cells in alopecia areata. As for the study in general: Patients remained on tofacitinib for 6 to 18 months and then went 6 months without it.

Reverse transcribed after extraction, RNA yielded cDNA as the sequencing template. Profiling relied on immunoSEQ multiplex PCR, and the TCRdb table lists in-frame clones only, not all of them. The table lists tens of thousands of clones, 96% of them singletons, with 25% to 30% in the top ten. Trimming removed 0 bases from V and 4 bases from J, with 12 bases in between. Per germline, CDR1 ENHRY and CDR2 SYGVKD. The CDR3 consists of 15 residues. The sample consisted of CD8+ T cells sorted from blood, taken at week 0. V gene TRBV10-3 combines with J gene TRBJ1-1; weak D call: TRBD1 (5 bases). The receptor comes from a human donor with alopecia areata. The CDR3: CAISESGGMSTEAFF. CDR3 DNA: TGTGCCATCAGTGAGTCGGGGGGTATGAGCACTGAAGCTTTCTTT.